The 29 T cell receptor beta chains below all came from one sample that was sequenced in a study of early T cells in non-severe SARS-CoV-2 infection. MiXCR, applied by TCRdb to the 5' RACE reads, yields one record per CDR3 protein. Of tens of thousands of distinct CDR3 sequences in the sample, roughly 6% are singletons; the top ten hold 5% to 5.5%. The sample comprised whole blood. The receptors were sampled from an adult who was a healthcare worker with PCR-confirmed SARS-CoV-2 infection or an uninfected control (not recorded which).

This clonotype was seen a handful of times. CDR3 residues: CASSLEASGLTDTQYF. CDR3 in DNA: TGCGCCAGCAGCTTGGAGGCTAGCGGACTCACAGATACGCAGTATTTT. The J gene is TRBJ2-3, the V gene TRBV5-1; 7 nucleotides match TRBD2. The CDR3 totals 16 residues. J lost 2 bases, V lost 0 bases, and 6 bases had no gene match. CDR1 is SGHRS and CDR2 is YFSETQ in the germline V gene.

In this sample, this clonotype turned up many times. The chain joins TRBV11-2 to TRBJ2-7; 9 bases are a match to TRBD1. The CDR3 spans 12 residues. V was clipped by 5 bases and J by 12 bases; unmatched bases: 8. Germline V gene sequence: CDR1 SGHAT, CDR2 FQNNGV. CDR3 bases: TGTGCCAGCAGCGCCGCAACAGGGGGCTGGTACGTC. Amino acid sequence: CASSAATGGWYV.

This clonotype was detected ten times or more. CDR3 bases: TGTGCCATCAGTGAAAGGGCTAGTCCAGATACGCAGTATTTT. Translation: CAISERASPDTQYF. The V call is TRBV10-3, the J call TRBJ2-3; no definite D call. From germline, CDR1 is ENHRY and CDR2 SYGVKD. V was cut by 3 bases and J by 4 bases, with 11 bases left in between. The length of the CDR3 is 14 residues.

This chain joins TRBV5-1 and TRBJ2-6; 13 bases align to TRBD2. Germline V CDR1 and CDR2: SGHRS, YFSETQ. The J segment lost 4 bases and the V segment lost 0 bases, leaving 7 bases of the junction unmatched. This CDR3 region has 19 residues. For the CDR3, the DNA is TGCGCCAGCAGCTTGGGGTTGGGGACTAGCGGGATCGGGGCCAACGTCCTGACTTTC. Protein product: CASSLGLGTSGIGANVLTF.

This clonotype appeared many times. The chain links TRBV12-3 or TRBV12-4 to TRBJ2-1; D might be TRBD1 or TRBD2, each matching 5 bases. The V gene lost 5 bases and the J gene lost 0 bases, with 14 bases spanning the gap. This CDR3 spans 16 amino acids. The DNA of the CDR3 is TGTGCCAGCAGTCCCTCAGGGAGAGGCTCCTACAATGAGCAGTTCTTC. As protein: CASSPSGRGSYNEQFF.

This clonotype was found many times. V and J are TRBV10-1 and TRBJ2-1, with 10 positions matching TRBD2. Germline CDR1 is WNHNN and CDR2 is SYGVQD (reference sequence). V lost 6 bases to trimming and J lost 6 bases; unmatched junction nucleotides: 8. The CDR3 runs to 15 residues. CDR3 amino acids: CASSPLAGAPNEQFF. CDR3 sequence (DNA): TGCGCCAGCAGCCCCCTAGCGGGAGCGCCCAATGAGCAGTTCTTC.

This clonotype occurred many times. V gene TRBV20-1 combines with J gene TRBJ1-2, with D unclear. The CDR3 is made up of 15 amino acids. Germline V gene data show CDR1 as DFQATT and CDR2 as SNEGSKA (reference sequence). The ends were cut back, 2 bases at V and 2 bases at J, with 15 bases in the middle. The CDR3 is CSARTPVKQNYGYTF. Here the CDR3 DNA reads TGCAGTGCTAGAACTCCGGTAAAACAAAACTATGGCTACACCTTC.

The V call is TRBV9, the J call TRBJ2-4; D is unclear. V was trimmed by 3 bases and J by 5 bases, leaving 9 bases between them. The CDR3 loop spans 13 amino acids. Germline values: CDR1 SGDLS, CDR2 YYNGEE. CDR3 sequence (DNA): TGTGCCAGCAGCGCCGCCTCAGAAAACATTCAGTACTTC. Protein product: CASSAASENIQYF.

This clonotype was detected many times. The chain links TRBV6-1 to TRBJ2-5; the match to TRBD2 covers 14 bases. Germline CDR1 MNHNS, CDR2 SASEGT. The CDR3 length is 15 residues. Trimming cost V 8 bases and J 4 bases; bases outside gene matches: 6. The CDR3 protein is CASRRLAGGPETQYF. For the CDR3, the DNA is TGTGCCAGCCGCCGACTAGCGGGAGGGCCAGAGACCCAGTACTTC.

This sequence joins TRBV19 and TRBJ2-3; 7 bases line up with TRBD2. The length of the CDR3 is 16 residues. Per germline, CDR1 LNHDA and CDR2 SQIVND (reference sequence). With V trimmed by 6 bases and J by 3 bases, 12 bases remained unmatched. The CDR3 reads CASSSGSLAETDTQYF. The CDR3, as DNA: TGTGCCAGTAGCAGCGGCTCGCTAGCGGAGACAGATACGCAGTATTTT.

This clonotype was picked up many times. The gene calls are TRBV7-9 and TRBJ2-3, with 8 bases matching TRBD1. J lost 2 bases, V lost 8 bases, and 6 bases had no gene match. CDR1 and CDR2 from the germline V gene are SEHNR and FQNEAQ (reference sequence). The CDR3 runs 14 residues. The CDR3 DNA reads as TGTGCCAGCCGGCGGGACAGGAACACAGATACGCAGTATTTT. It is translated as CASRRDRNTDTQYF.

The chain joins TRBV6-5 to TRBJ2-1, with 8 positions matching TRBD2. CDR1 and CDR2 (germline): MNHEY, SVGAGI. Trimming at V came to 6 bases and at J to 7 bases, leaving 8 bases not matched to a gene. The CDR3 sequence is 14 residues long. In DNA, the CDR3 is TGTGCCAGCAGACCAGCGGGAGTCTTGAATGAGCAGTTCTTC. It yields the protein CASRPAGVLNEQFF.

This clonotype was counted ten times or more. This rearrangement joins TRBV12-3 or TRBV12-4 to TRBJ2-1; weak D call: TRBD2 (6 bases). Trimming took off 2 bases at V and 9 bases at J, with 11 bases between the two ends. The CDR3 is 13 amino acids. The CDR3 here is CASSLLRAGEQFF. The DNA of the CDR3 is TGTGCCAGCAGTTTACTCAGAGCGGGTGAGCAGTTCTTC.

This clonotype was picked up many times. The chain couples TRBV5-1 to TRBJ2-1; 7 bases map to TRBD2. Germline trimming cut 0 bases from V and 9 bases from J; bases unmatched to any gene: 12. Per germline, CDR1 SGHRS and CDR2 YFSETQ. The CDR3 is 16 amino acids. CDR3 loop: CASSLVPAGPPGEQFF. CDR3 DNA: TGCGCCAGCAGCTTGGTCCCAGCGGGGCCGCCCGGTGAGCAGTTCTTC.

This clonotype was seen many times. The J gene is TRBJ2-3, the V gene TRBV11-2; D uncertain. Germline lookup yields CDR1 SGHAT and CDR2 FQNNGV. This CDR3 comprises 14 residues. V lost 5 bases to trimming and J lost 4 bases, with 13 bases between them. This CDR3 reads CASSRLVPPDTQYF. The CDR3 nucleotides read TGTGCCAGCAGCCGTCTAGTTCCCCCAGATACGCAGTATTTT.

The gene calls are TRBV5-1 and TRBJ2-1; 8 bases agree with TRBD2. CDR3 length equals 13 residues. Germline V CDR1 and CDR2: SGHRS, YFSETQ. The junction had 6 bases not matched to a gene; V was cut back by 4 bases and J by 9 bases. CDR3 nucleotide sequence: TGCGCCAGCAGCGCCGGACTAGCCCCTGAGCAGTTCTTC. Residues: CASSAGLAPEQFF.

This clonotype was picked up many times. V gene TRBV15 combines with J gene TRBJ1-6; TRBD1 matches at 10 bases. CDR3 length: 15 amino acids. V lost 1 base, J lost 14 bases, and 8 bases stayed unmatched. CDR1 and CDR2 (germline): LNHNV, YYDKDF (reference sequence). CDR3 sequence reads: CATSRGQGAQMALHF. In DNA, the CDR3 is TGTGCCACCAGCAGAGGACAGGGGGCCCAAATGGCCCTCCACTTT.

This clonotype was found a few times. The J gene is TRBJ2-7, the V gene TRBV3-1, with 9 bases lining up with TRBD2. The CDR3 contains 15 residues. CDR1 is LGHDT, CDR2 YNNKEL, per germline (reference sequence). The V and J ends lost 0 bases and 1 base, in that order; junction bases with no gene match: 1. CDR3 residues: CASSQETSGSYEQYF. CDR3 DNA: TGTGCCAGCAGCCAAGAGACTAGCGGATCCTACGAGCAGTACTTC.

There are many counts of this clonotype. The chain recombines TRBV28 with TRBJ1-5; 9 nucleotides match TRBD1. V lost 6 bases, J lost 2 bases, and 5 bases stayed unmatched. CDR1 MDHEN and CDR2 SYDVKM come from the germline V gene. The CDR3 sequence is 15 residues long. The chain's CDR3 is CASRLRDRGNQPQHF. The CDR3 nucleotides read TGTGCCAGCAGGCTACGGGACAGGGGCAATCAGCCCCAGCATTTT. Full variable domain (outside the CDR3, taken from reference TRBV28 and TRBJ1-5): DVKVTQSSRYLVKRTGEKVFLECVQDMDHENMFWYRQDPGLGLRLIYFSYDVKMKEKGDIPEGYSVSREKKERFSLILESASTNQTSMYLCASRLRDRGNQPQHFGDGTRLSIL.

This chain uses TRBV21-1 with TRBJ2-7. TRBV21-1 is assigned pseudogene status. This CDR3 region has 11 residues. The CDR3 here is CASTAFYEQYV. The DNA for the CDR3 is TGTGCCAGCACGGCTTTCTACGAGCAGTACGTC.

This clonotype was recorded at least ten times. The chain joins TRBV4-1 to TRBJ2-7, with unresolved D. Trimming took off 3 bases at V and 0 bases at J, with 6 bases between the two ends. The CDR3 length is 13 residues. CDR1 is MGHRA, CDR2 YSYEKL, per germline. The CDR3 is CASSHPSSYEQYF. The CDR3 DNA reads as TGCGCCAGCAGCCACCCCAGCTCCTACGAGCAGTACTTC.

This rearrangement joins TRBV6-5 to TRBJ1-1, with 12 positions matching TRBD1. The CDR3 runs to 16 residues. The germline V gene has CDR1 MNHEY and CDR2 SVGAGI. J gave up 1 base and V 4 bases, and 4 bases lay outside the gene matches. This CDR3 reads CASSWDRGPANTEAFF. CDR3 DNA: TGTGCCAGCAGTTGGGACAGGGGGCCCGCGAACACTGAAGCTTTCTTT.

This clonotype was detected many times. The chain couples TRBV5-1 to TRBJ1-2; D may be TRBD1 (5 bases). The germline gives CDR1 SGHRS, CDR2 YFSETQ. V lost 4 bases and J lost 0, with 13 bases in between. The CDR3 contains 15 residues. The chain's CDR3 is CASSTQGVSNYGYTF. The DNA of the CDR3 is TGCGCCAGCAGCACCCAGGGTGTCTCTAACTATGGCTACACCTTC.

This clonotype was seen repeatedly, ten times or more. The rearrangement uses TRBV20-1 and TRBJ1-2; 7 bases align to TRBD1. Germline V gene lookup returns CDR1 DFQATT and CDR2 SNEGSKA (reference sequence). Trimming removed 2 bases from V and 3 bases from J; junction bases left unmatched: 9. CDR3 size: 15 residues. Here the CDR3 DNA reads TGCAGTGCTAGACTTGCCTCGGGACAGTACTATGGCTACACCTTC. Protein: CSARLASGQYYGYTF.

This clonotype appeared many times. The V gene is TRBV5-1, the J gene TRBJ2-3; a possible D gene is TRBD1 (7 bases). There are 15 residues in the CDR3. V lost 3 bases, J lost 0 bases, and 11 bases lay in between. The germline CDR1 and CDR2 sequences are SGHRS and YFSETQ. CDR3 sequence reads: CASSWRDRSTDTQYF. The CDR3 region has the DNA TGCGCCAGCAGCTGGCGGGACAGAAGCACAGATACGCAGTATTTT.

The table lists this clonotype with many counts. This chain joins TRBV29-1 and TRBJ1-1; TRBD1 might be the D (6 bases). Trimming pared 6 bases from V and 5 bases from J, leaving 16 bases between. CDR1 SQVTM and CDR2 ANQGSEA come from the germline V gene. This CDR3 is built from 13 residues. DNA for the CDR3: TGCAGCGTCCCCTCGGGGGCGCGAACTGAAGCTTTCTTT. Protein product: CSVPSGARTEAFF.

This clonotype has ten or more counts. This chain links TRBV6-6 with TRBJ2-1; TRBD2 matches 10 bases. The germline CDR1 and CDR2 sequences are MNHNY and SVGAGI (reference sequence). V trimming: 6 bases; J trimming: 8 bases; junction bases outside the gene matches: 10. This CDR3 contains 15 residues. CDR3 DNA: TGTGCCAGCAGGTCCGGGACTAGCGCTAACTATGAGCAGTTCTTC. Its translation: CASRSGTSANYEQFF.

The table lists this clonotype with many counts. V is TRBV20-1 and J is TRBJ2-1; D is ambiguous. CDR1 is DFQATT, CDR2 SNEGSKA, per germline (reference sequence). Between the trimmed V and J ends, which lost 7 bases and 9 bases, there was a span of 16 bases. CDR3 size: 12 residues. The CDR3 here is CSVRRMAREQFF. In DNA form, the CDR3 reads TGCAGTGTCAGAAGGATGGCCCGTGAGCAGTTCTTC.

There are many counts of this clonotype. The chain joins TRBV4-1 to TRBJ1-6; maybe TRBD1 (6 bases). CDR3 size: 15 residues. Germline V gene sequence: CDR1 MGHRA, CDR2 YSYEKL. Between the trimmed V and J ends, which lost 0 bases and 8 bases, there was a span of 11 bases. Here the CDR3 DNA reads TGCGCCAGCAGCCAAGATTCACAGGGTGATTCACCCCTCCACTTT. This sequence encodes CASSQDSQGDSPLHF.